A single sample is the source of the 8 T cell receptor beta chains below, sequenced in a study of blood T cell repertoires in COVID-19. The data were produced by immunoSEQ multiplex PCR, yet TCRdb's version contains in-frame clones alone and is incomplete. The sample carries about 360,000 clones, around 88% recorded once. The specimen sequenced was peripheral blood. These receptors all come from a woman aged 60-75 years with COVID-19, enrolled during active disease.

The gene calls are TRBV19 and TRBJ2-3; tentatively, D is TRBD2 (6 bases). Germline V CDR1 and CDR2: LNHDA, SQIVND (reference sequence). Deletions cut 8 bases from V and 0 bases from J, with 27 bases between. The CDR3 totals 19 residues. The DNA of the CDR3 is TGTGCCAGTCGGAGGGGCAGATCCCCTTCCACACTTAGCACAGATACGCAGTATTTT. Amino acids: CASRRGRSPSTLSTDTQYF.

The J gene is TRBJ1-5, the V gene TRBV30; 8 nucleotides match TRBD1. The CDR3 extends over 14 amino acids. In germline, CDR1 is GTSNPN, CDR2 SVGIG (reference sequence). J was trimmed by 7 bases and V by 0 bases; bases with no gene match: 5. DNA of the CDR3: TGTGCCTGGAGTGTAGGGACAGGAGCCCAGCCCCAGCATTTT. Its protein product is CAWSVGTGAQPQHF.

The chain links TRBV4-3 to TRBJ1-1, with 7 bases identical to TRBD1. The CDR3 consists of 15 residues. The V gene end was trimmed by 1 base and the J gene end by 5 bases; junction bases not matched to a gene: 7. The germline V gene encodes CDR1 LGHNA and CDR2 YSLEER. The CDR3 nucleotides read TGCGCCAGCAGCCAAGTTACAGGGGCACTTACTGAAGCTTTCTTT. Amino acid sequence: CASSQVTGALTEAFF.

The chain joins TRBV28 to TRBJ1-2; 8 nucleotides agree with TRBD1. CDR3 length: 15 amino acids. Per germline, CDR1 MDHEN and CDR2 SYDVKM. With 6 bases clipped from V and 1 base from J, the junction kept 7 bases outside the gene matches. For the CDR3, the DNA is TGTGCCAGCAGCGTGGGACAGGCGTATAACTATGGCTACACCTTC. It codes for CASSVGQAYNYGYTF.

This clone was picked up one time. The chain links TRBV6-2 or TRBV6-3 to TRBJ2-5; the match to TRBD1 covers 9 bases. There are 15 residues in the CDR3. Germline values: CDR1 MNHEY, CDR2 SVGEGT. With V trimmed by 6 bases and J by 2 bases, 7 bases remained unmatched. This CDR3 is CASRPTGGRQETQYF. The CDR3 DNA reads TGTGCCAGCAGGCCTACAGGGGGCAGGCAAGAGACCCAGTACTTC.

This clone was observed once. The chain links TRBV11-2 to TRBJ2-3, with D tentatively TRBD2 (7 bases). Germline-derived CDR1 and CDR2 are SGHAT and FQNNGV. Trimming shortened V by 9 bases and J by 3 bases, and 16 bases separated the two germline ends. This CDR3 contains 14 residues. As DNA, the CDR3 is TGTGCCAGTCTGAAGGGGGGGGTAACAGATACGCAGTATTTT. This gives the protein CASLKGGVTDTQYF.

The J gene is TRBJ1-1, the V gene TRBV18; weak D call: TRBD1 (5 bases). Germline lookup yields CDR1 KGHSH and CDR2 LQKENI. This CDR3 has 15 residues. With 2 bases removed from V and 5 bases from J, the gap between germline ends came to 15 bases. CDR3 sequence reads: CASSPMDAGLTEAFF. Here the CDR3 DNA reads TGTGCCAGCTCACCAATGGATGCGGGGCTGACTGAAGCTTTCTTT.

The chain couples TRBV15 to TRBJ1-2; tentatively, D is TRBD1 (6 bases). V was trimmed by 2 bases and J by 4 bases, leaving 14 bases between them. Germline values: CDR1 LNHNV, CDR2 YYDKDF (reference sequence). There are 15 residues in the CDR3. CDR3 in DNA: TGTGCCACCAGCAGAAACAGGGATCCACTCTATGGCTACACCTTC. Residues: CATSRNRDPLYGYTF.